The 21 T cell receptor beta chains reported below all come from one sample, sequenced in a study of T cell clonotyping in hematopoietic cell transplantation. This sample's time point: recipient sample about 28 days before transplant, after cytoreduction. Sequencing was performed with immunoSEQ multiplex PCR; in TCRdb, only in-frame clones are kept and a portion is missing. There are around 19,000 clones in the sample; 70% to 80% occur only once, and less than 20% lies in the top ten. The sequencing used peripheral blood mononuclear cells, collected before stem cell transplant. These receptors originate from a man in his 60s with acute myeloid leukemia. Some clones in this sample may be carry-over from other donors' samples.

This sequence joins TRBV27 and TRBJ1-1; 9 bases align to TRBD1. Trimming cost V 3 bases and J 5 bases; bases outside gene matches: 7. The CDR3 loop spans 15 amino acids. Germline V gene data show CDR1 as MNHEY and CDR2 as SMNVEV (reference sequence). CDR3 residues: CASSFSGQGITEAFF. CDR3 DNA sequence: TGTGCCAGCAGTTTTTCAGGACAGGGGATAACTGAAGCTTTCTTT.

This chain connects TRBV19 to TRBJ1-4; 11 bases match TRBD1. Germline CDR1 reads LNHDA; CDR2 reads SQIVND (reference sequence). Trimming cost V 9 bases and J 2 bases; bases outside gene matches: 5. The CDR3 is 15 amino acids. The CDR3 DNA reads as TGTGCCAGCAGGGACAGGGGGACGACTAATGAAAAACTGTTTTTT. This gives the protein CASRDRGTTNEKLFF.

The chain is built from TRBV19 and TRBJ2-4, with TRBD1 matching over 10 bases. CDR3 length: 15 amino acids. V shed 4 bases, J shed 8 bases, and the junction held 8 bases outside the gene matches. CDR1 and CDR2 from the germline V gene are LNHDA and SQIVND (reference sequence). Written as DNA, the CDR3 is TGTGCCAGTAGTACAAAAGGGACAGGGGCTGACATTCAGTACTTC. Its translation is CASSTKGTGADIQYF.

The chain employs TRBV4-3 and TRBJ2-2, with D perhaps matching TRBD2 (6 bases). This CDR3 has 15 residues. V gave up 3 bases and J gave up 3 bases, with 11 bases separating them. Germline CDR1 LGHNA, CDR2 YSLEER. In nucleotides, the CDR3 is TGCGCCAGCAGCCAGGAGGGCCTTGACACCGGGGAGCTGTTTTTT. Amino acids: CASSQEGLDTGELFF.

The chain employs TRBV27 and TRBJ2-7; 10 bases are a match to TRBD2. V was pared by 3 bases and J by 3 bases, with 8 bases of the junction left unmatched. Germline CDR1 MNHEY, CDR2 SMNVEV (reference sequence). The CDR3 runs 16 residues. Here the CDR3 DNA reads TGTGCCAGCAGTTTCTCCTCTAGCGGGAGTGTCTACGAGCAGTACTTC. It codes for CASSFSSSGSVYEQYF.

The J gene is TRBJ2-5, the V gene TRBV7-6, with D possibly TRBD1 on 6 matching bases. Germline-derived CDR1 and CDR2 are SGHVS and FNYEAQ. The CDR3 totals 18 residues. Trimming took 5 bases from V and 0 from J, leaving 22 bases between them. Here the CDR3 reads CASSPNGQTSTYQETQYF. CDR3 nucleotides: TGTGCCAGCAGCCCCAATGGACAGACGTCTACGTACCAAGAGACCCAGTACTTC. The full variable domain, completed using reference TRBV7-6 and TRBJ2-5, is GAGVSQSPRYKVTKRGQDVALRCDPISGHVSLYWYRQALGQGPEFLTYFNYEAQQDKSGLPNDRFSAERPEGSISTLTIQRTEQRDSAMYRCASSPNGQTSTYQETQYFGPGTRLLVL.

Turning to this clone: A much larger clone is a single base away; this may be a read error. As DNA, the CDR3 is TGTGCCAGCGGGGCCTACGAGCAGTACTTC. Its translation: CASGAYEQYF. The chain recombines TRBV11-3 with TRBJ2-7; D ambiguous. CDR1 is SGHNT, CDR2 YENEEA, per germline. V was shortened by 8 bases and J by 2 bases, with 4 bases between the two germline ends. The CDR3 covers 10 residues. Full variable domain (missing parts from reference TRBV11-3 and TRBJ2-7): EAGVVQSPRYKIIEKKQPVAFWCNPISGHNTLYWYLQNLGQGPELLIRYENEEAVDDSQLPKDRFSAERLKGVDSTLKIQPAELGDSAVYLCASGAYEQYFGPGTRLTVT.

The CDR3 protein is CASSPPGQGPGYTF. DNA of the CDR3: TGTGCCAGCAGCCCCCCGGGACAGGGTCCTGGCTACACCTTC. This rearrangement joins TRBV7-9 to TRBJ1-2, with 9 bases fitting TRBD1. CDR3 length: 14 residues. Trimming cost V 5 bases and J 7 bases; bases outside gene matches: 8. Germline assignment: CDR1 SEHNR and CDR2 FQNEAQ (reference sequence). The whole variable domain, remainder taken from reference TRBV7-9 and TRBJ1-2, is DTGVSQNPRHKITKRGQNVTFRCDPISEHNRLYWYRQTLGQGPEFLTYFQNEAQLEKSRLLSDRFSAERPKGSFSTLEIQRTEQGDSAMYLCASSPPGQGPGYTFGSGTRLTVV.

The chain carries TRBV11-3 and TRBJ1-1; 10 positions agree with TRBD1. Germline V gene sequence: CDR1 SGHNT, CDR2 YENEEA. This CDR3 spans 15 amino acids. Germline trimming cut 6 bases from V and 1 base from J; bases unmatched to any gene: 5. The CDR3 sequence is CASRRQGAGNTEAFF. CDR3 nucleotides: TGTGCCAGCAGGAGACAGGGGGCGGGGAACACTGAAGCTTTCTTT.

This clone was observed a handful of times. The chain uses TRBV9 and TRBJ2-7; the match to TRBD2 covers 8 bases. The germline CDR1 and CDR2 sequences are SGDLS and YYNGEE. This CDR3 has 15 amino acids. After removal of 4 bases from V and 3 bases from J, the junction contained 9 bases not matched to a gene. CDR3: CASSPDSGTSYEQYF. CDR3 nucleotides: TGTGCCAGCAGCCCCGATAGCGGGACCAGCTACGAGCAGTACTTC. Full variable domain (remainder filled in from reference TRBV9 and TRBJ2-7): DSGVTQTPKHLITATGQRVTLRCSPRSGDLSVYWYQQSLDQGLQFLIQYYNGEERAKGNILERFSAQQFPDLHSELNLSSLELGDSALYFCASSPDSGTSYEQYFGPGTRLTVT.

The V gene is TRBV29-1, the J gene TRBJ1-2; D is undetermined. The germline V and J ends were trimmed by 5 bases and 2 bases, with 12 bases remaining between them. Germline V gene data show CDR1 as SQVTM and CDR2 as ANQGSEA. CDR3 length: 13 residues. CDR3 region: CSVFFENNYGYTF. CDR3 coding DNA: TGCAGCGTTTTTTTTGAGAACAACTATGGCTACACCTTC. The variable domain in full, completed from reference TRBV29-1 and TRBJ1-2, reads SAVISQKPSRDICQRGTSLTIQCQVDSQVTMMFWYRQQPGQSLTLIATANQGSEATYESGFVIDKFPISRPNLTFSTLTVSNMSPEDSSIYLCSVFFENNYGYTFGSGTRLTVV.

This clone was picked up a small number of times. The chain has TRBV2 and TRBJ2-2; 9 positions match TRBD2. Looked up from germline, CDR1 is SNHLY and CDR2 is FYNNEI. With V trimmed by 5 bases and J by 5 bases, 9 bases remained unmatched. The CDR3 totals 16 residues. The CDR3 nucleotides are TGTGCCAGCAGTCCTCGACTAGCGGTCGGGACCGGGGAGCTGTTTTTT. Encoded protein: CASSPRLAVGTGELFF.

The chain employs TRBV5-1 and TRBJ1-2; a possible D gene is TRBD1 (5 bases). CDR3 length: 13 amino acids. In germline, CDR1 is SGHRS, CDR2 YFSETQ. Trimming stripped 1 base from V and 5 bases from J, with 9 bases between. The CDR3 bases are TGCGCCAGCAGCTTGTTCGGGACTTATGGCTACACCTTC. It yields the protein CASSLFGTYGYTF.

This clone appeared once. The CDR3 is CAWSSGRVHEQYF. The CDR3 DNA reads TGTGCCTGGTCAAGCGGGAGGGTCCACGAGCAGTACTTC. The genes are TRBV30 and TRBJ2-7; TRBD2 matches at 10 bases. With V trimmed by 5 bases and J by 5 bases, 6 bases remained unmatched. Germline CDR1 is GTSNPN and CDR2 is SVGIG (reference sequence). This CDR3 has 13 residues.

In its sample, this clone ranks as large. The chain couples TRBV5-6 to TRBJ1-6; the match to TRBD1 covers 9 bases. The CDR3 has 15 amino acids. Germline CDR1 is SGHDT and CDR2 is YYEEEE. V was clipped by 5 bases and J by 7 bases; unmatched bases: 7. CDR3 DNA sequence: TGTGCCAGCAGTTGGGACAGGGTATTGAATTCACCCCTCCACTTT. Residues: CASSWDRVLNSPLHF.

This clone was observed a handful of times. V and J are TRBV4-3 and TRBJ2-3; D is undetermined. The CDR3 contains 17 residues. Germline CDR1 and CDR2: LGHNA and YSLEER. The V and J ends lost 1 base and 0 bases respectively, with 14 bases between them. The DNA for the CDR3 is TGCGCCAGCAGCCAAGCAGGTGCGACGCTAAGCACAGATACGCAGTATTTT. Amino acids: CASSQAGATLSTDTQYF.

This sequence joins TRBV19 and TRBJ2-1; no reliable D call. In germline, CDR1 is LNHDA, CDR2 SQIVND (reference sequence). The CDR3 covers 13 residues. V was clipped by 3 bases and J by 4 bases, with 7 bases between them. This CDR3 is CASSIDLYNEQFF. The CDR3 DNA reads TGTGCCAGTAGTATTGACCTTTACAATGAGCAGTTCTTC.

The chain employs TRBV4-3 and TRBJ2-5, with D unresolved. Germline CDR1 LGHNA, CDR2 YSLEER. The CDR3 has 15 amino acids. Trimming took off 3 bases at V and 0 bases at J, with 11 bases between the two ends. The CDR3 is CASSHLARDQETQYF. CDR3 nucleotides: TGCGCCAGCAGCCATCTGGCGCGCGACCAAGAGACCCAGTACTTC.

The chain uses TRBV10-3 and TRBJ1-2; 7 bases agree with TRBD1. Germline CDR1 is ENHRY and CDR2 is SYGVKD. The J segment lost 5 bases and the V segment lost 7 bases, leaving 10 bases of the junction unmatched. CDR3 length: 14 amino acids. The CDR3 nucleotides are TGTGCCATCAAGGGGACAGAGAGCTTGTATGGCTACACCTTC. It encodes CAIKGTESLYGYTF.

The V gene is TRBV6-4, the J gene TRBJ2-1; 9 nucleotides align to TRBD1. This CDR3 has 16 residues. Germline-derived CDR1 and CDR2 are MRHNA and SNTAGT. Trimming took 5 bases from V and 6 from J; bases not matched to a gene: 11. This CDR3 reads CASSFSPGQGVNEQFF. The CDR3 coding sequence is TGTGCCAGCAGTTTTTCGCCGGGACAGGGCGTCAATGAGCAGTTCTTC.

The rearrangement links TRBV7-2 to TRBJ1-2, with TRBD1 identical over 11 bases. The CDR3 sequence is 13 residues long. Germline assignment: CDR1 SGHTA and CDR2 FQGNSA. The trim removed 6 bases at V and 8 bases at J, leaving 5 bases unmatched. This CDR3 is CASRMRTGGGYTF. The CDR3 coding sequence is TGTGCCAGCAGGATGAGGACAGGGGGCGGCTACACCTTC. The full variable domain, its missing parts supplied by reference TRBV7-2 and TRBJ1-2, is GAGVSQSPSNKVTEKGKDVELRCDPISGHTALYWYRQSLGQGLEFLIYFQGNSAPDKSGLPSDRFSAERTGGSVSTLTIQRTQQEDSAVYLCASRMRTGGGYTFGSGTRLTVV.